The next 12 T cell receptor beta chains were all read from a single sample in a study of pediatric ulcerative colitis. The method was immunoSEQ multiplex PCR; TCRdb's version includes in-frame clones alone and lacks a portion of them. Seen here are some 50,000 clones, around 79% observed once, and the top ten hold around 3.8%. The rectum was sampled with one to two pinch biopsies at colonoscopy. Specimen: gut tissue. These receptors all stem from a girl between 5 and 17 years old with moderate ulcerative colitis.

CDR3 DNA sequence: TGCGCCAGCAGCCAAGATGTATTTCGGGGGGGCCCAGATACGCAGTATTTT. It codes for CASSQDVFRGGPDTQYF. The chain has TRBV4-3 and TRBJ2-3, with 8 nucleotides matching TRBD2. V shed 0 bases, J shed 4 bases, and the junction held 9 bases outside the gene matches. The CDR3 runs to 17 residues. Germline V gene lookup returns CDR1 LGHNA and CDR2 YSLEER.

The genes are TRBV7-2 and TRBJ2-5, with D possibly called TRBD1 or TRBD2 (7 bases each). The CDR3 has 19 amino acids. CDR1 is SGHTA, CDR2 FQGNSA, per germline. V lost 4 bases and J lost 5, with 29 bases in between. The CDR3 here is CASSSRGGGGGAHLETQYF. In nucleotides, the CDR3 is TGTGCCAGCAGCTCCCGAGGGGGCGGCGGGGGCGCTCACCTGGAGACCCAGTACTTC.

The chain is built from TRBV4-2 and TRBJ1-3; D is unclear. Trimming removed 0 bases at V and 0 bases at J, with 12 bases between. Germline CDR1 and CDR2: LGHNA and YNFKEQ. This CDR3 spans 17 amino acids. The DNA of the CDR3 is TGTGCCAGCAGCCAAGAAGGGCCAGCTCACTCTGGAAACACCATATATTTT. Translation: CASSQEGPAHSGNTIYF.

The gene calls are TRBV6-6 and TRBJ2-3; TRBD2 agrees at 11 bases. The CDR3 is 16 residues long. V lost 0 bases to trimming and J lost 2 bases; unmatched junction nucleotides: 1. Germline assignment: CDR1 MNHNY and CDR2 SVGAGI (reference sequence). DNA for the CDR3: TGTGCCAGCAGTTACTCACTAGCGGGGGTCACAGATACGCAGTATTTT. Amino acid sequence: CASSYSLAGVTDTQYF.

This chain connects TRBV6-1 to TRBJ2-7; 8 bases agree with TRBD2. With V trimmed by 2 bases and J by 0 bases, 6 bases remained unmatched. Germline V gene sequence: CDR1 MNHNS, CDR2 SASEGT. The CDR3 loop spans 16 amino acids. This CDR3 reads CASSELAGTSSYEQYF. DNA of the CDR3: TGTGCCAGCAGTGAATTAGCGGGGACGAGCTCCTACGAGCAGTACTTC.

This chain uses TRBV11-2 with TRBJ1-6, with D possibly matching TRBD1 (6 bases). This CDR3 comprises 18 residues. V was trimmed by 0 bases and J by 7 bases, leaving 19 bases between them. Germline V CDR1 and CDR2: SGHAT, FQNNGV. The CDR3 is CASSLDQLRGALNSPLHF. The CDR3 DNA reads as TGTGCCAGCAGCTTAGATCAGTTGAGGGGGGCGCTAAATTCACCCCTCCACTTT.

This chain links TRBV13 with TRBJ1-1; D is perhaps TRBD1 (5 bases). The CDR3 is made up of 14 amino acids. Germline V gene lookup returns CDR1 PRHDT and CDR2 FYEKMQ (reference sequence). Trimming pared 1 base from V and 3 bases from J, leaving 9 bases between. This CDR3 reads CASSLVAGDTEAFF. The CDR3 bases are TGTGCCAGCAGCTTAGTAGCGGGGGACACTGAAGCTTTCTTT.

The gene calls are TRBV15 and TRBJ2-7; 10 bases match TRBD1. V gave up 0 bases and J gave up 5 bases; unmatched junction bases: 7. CDR1 and CDR2 (germline): LNHNV, YYDKDF (reference sequence). This CDR3 is built from 16 residues. Here the CDR3 reads CATSRDHDRGLHEQYF. The CDR3, as DNA: TGTGCCACCAGCAGAGATCACGACAGGGGGCTCCACGAGCAGTACTTC. Full variable domain (outside the CDR3, taken from reference TRBV15 and TRBJ2-7): DAMVIQNPRYQVTQFGKPVTLSCSQTLNHNVMYWYQQKSSQAPKLLFHYYDKDFNNEADTPDNFQSRRPNTSFCFLDIRSPGLGDTAMYLCATSRDHDRGLHEQYFGPGTRLTVT.

The rearrangement uses TRBV6-1 and TRBJ2-7, with D possibly being TRBD1 (6 bases). Trimming left V 5 bases short and J 0 bases short, with 11 bases between. CDR3 size: 14 residues. In germline, CDR1 is MNHNS, CDR2 SASEGT. CDR3 in amino acids: CASSPQGSSYEQYF. The DNA for the CDR3 is TGTGCCAGCAGTCCGCAGGGGAGCTCCTACGAGCAGTACTTC.

The chain has TRBV6-5 and TRBJ2-3, with 11 bases aligning to TRBD2. V lost 9 bases, J lost 5 bases, and 10 bases stayed unmatched. The CDR3 totals 15 residues. From germline, CDR1 is MNHEY and CDR2 SVGAGI. For the CDR3, the DNA is TGTGCCAGTATGACTAGCGGGGTCGGTAAAGATACGCAGTATTTT. The encoded protein is CASMTSGVGKDTQYF.

This clone was detected only once. The chain employs TRBV6-1 and TRBJ1-1; 8 bases map to TRBD1. Per germline, CDR1 MNHNS and CDR2 SASEGT. The CDR3 spans 14 residues. V shed 10 bases, J shed 4 bases, and the junction held 11 bases outside the gene matches. CDR3: CATFLGQGGTEAFF. The CDR3 DNA reads TGTGCCACCTTTCTTGGACAGGGAGGCACTGAAGCTTTCTTT.

Concerning this clone: This same CDR3 is encoded by further DNA sequences in the sample. This chain links TRBV18 with TRBJ2-7; 8 nucleotides line up with TRBD1. J gave up 2 bases and V 3 bases, and 6 bases lay outside the gene matches. CDR1 and CDR2 from the germline V gene are KGHSH and LQKENI. This CDR3 region has 15 residues. The CDR3: CASSPPGGATYEQYF. CDR3 coding DNA: TGTGCCAGCTCACCCCCAGGGGGCGCGACCTACGAGCAGTACTTC. Complete variable domain (other parts from reference TRBV18 and TRBJ2-7): NAGVMQNPRHLVRRRGQEARLRCSPMKGHSHVYWYRQLPEEGLKFMVYLQKENIIDESGMPKERFSAEFPKEGPSILRIQQVVRGDSAAYFCASSPPGGATYEQYFGPGTRLTVT.